Listed below are T cell receptor beta chains from one sample, sequenced in a study of cytomegalovirus exposure and HLA in healthy donors. Profiled with immunoSEQ multiplex PCR; TCRdb holds only in-frame clones, not every one. The sample records 85,000 to 90,000 clones, 85% to 90% being singletons. The specimen was PBMCs. Source of these receptors: a man aged 18 to 30 in good health and CMV-seronegative. Each CDR3 is given with its conserved first and last residue. The D gene is left open where the match is weak. Rows may omit the clone size; those that give it use once, few, many or a size class.

j_call v_call clone_size d_call cdr3_nt cdr3_aa
TRBJ2-1 TRBV6-1 - TRBD2 TGTGCCAGCAGTGAGGGAGGACTAGCGGGAGGGCCTTTAGGCAATGAGCAGTTCTTC CASSEGGLAGGPLGNEQFF
TRBJ2-1 TRBV9 - TRBD2 TGTGCCAGCAGTACCCTAGCGGGAGGGGACTACAATGAGCAGTTCTTC CASSTLAGGDYNEQFF
TRBJ2-1 TRBV7-2 once - TGTGCCAGCAGCTTAGTAAGGGGTAGAAGCTCCTACAATGAGCAGTTCTTC CASSLVRGRSSYNEQFF
TRBJ2-4 TRBV21-1 - - TGTGCCAGCAGCAAAGACAGGACCAAAGGAGGGAACATTCAGTACTTC CASSKDRTKGGNIQYF
TRBJ1-2 TRBV10-2 - TRBD1 TGCGCCAGCAGTGATACAGACAGGGGTAACTATGGCTACACCTTC CASSDTDRGNYGYTF
TRBJ2-1 TRBV11-1 - - TGTGCCAGCAGCTTTGCGCGGTACAATGAGCAGTTCTTC CASSFARYNEQFF
TRBJ1-6 TRBV6-4 - - TGTGCCAGCAGTGATACAGGGAATTCACCCCTCCACTTT CASSDTGNSPLHF
TRBJ2-5 TRBV9 - - TGTGCCAGCAGCGTAGGATCGGGACTCCCGGAGACCCAGTACTTC CASSVGSGLPETQYF
TRBJ2-3 TRBV5-1 - TRBD2 TGCGCCAGCAGCTTGTCGGACAGACTAGCGGGAGCCACCACAGATACGCAGTATTTT CASSLSDRLAGATTDTQYF
TRBJ2-7 TRBV6-6 - - TGTGCCAGCAGTTACTCCCAGGGGTCCTACGAGCAGTACTTC CASSYSQGSYEQYF
TRBJ2-1 TRBV7-2 - TRBD2 TGTGCCAGCAGCTTAGACTTGGCGGGAGTTGGGTTCTTC CASSLDLAGVGFF
TRBJ1-6 TRBV28 - - TGTGCCAGCCATAAGGGGGGCGGGGGCTATAATTCACCCCTCCACTTT CASHKGGGGYNSPLHF
TRBJ1-1 TRBV28 - - TGTGCCAGCAGTTTGGGCGGGGGGAACACTGAAGCTTTCTTT CASSLGGGNTEAFF
TRBJ1-1 TRBV7-8 - TRBD1 TGTGCCAGCAGCTTGCAGGGGGCGTTGAACACTGAAGCTTTCTTT CASSLQGALNTEAFF
TRBJ1-2 TRBV28 few TRBD1 TGTGCCAGCAGTTCCCCAGGGGGCAGGGGTAGAGGCTACACCTTC CASSSPGGRGRGYTF
TRBJ2-7 TRBV2 - TRBD2 TGTGCCAGCAGCGAAGGACTAGCGGGAGGTCAGTACTTC CASSEGLAGGQYF
TRBJ1-1 TRBV20-1 - - TGCAGTGCTAGAGTAAAAGCTTTCTTT CSARVKAFF
TRBJ2-1 TRBV19 - TRBD2 TGTGCCAGTAGTATTGGGACTACGTACAATGAGCAGTTCTTC CASSIGTTYNEQFF
TRBJ2-1 TRBV5-8 - - TGTGCCAGCATCCCAACCCCTGCCAGGGGGAGGCATGAGCAGTTCTTC CASIPTPARGRHEQFF
TRBJ2-5 TRBV13 - TRBD2 TGTGCCAGCAACCTAGCGGGAGAGGAGGAGACCCAGTACTTC CASNLAGEEETQYF
TRBJ1-1 TRBV2 - TRBD1 TGTGCCAGCTCCGACAGGGGGCTCGACACTGAAGCTTTCTTT CASSDRGLDTEAFF
TRBJ1-2 TRBV6-5 - - TGTGCCACCCACCCGGGAACTTTTAATGGCTACACCTTC CATHPGTFNGYTF
TRBJ2-7 TRBV28 - TRBD1 TGTGCCAGCAGGGAAACCCAGACAGGGGCCTACGAGCAGTACTTC CASRETQTGAYEQYF
TRBJ2-2 TRBV7-9 once TRBD2 TGTGCCAGCAGCCTACCGGGCGGACTAGTTTCCGGGGAGCTGTTTTTT CASSLPGGLVSGELFF
TRBJ2-7 TRBV6-5 - - TGTGCCAGCAGTGTGAGGGATGACTACTACGAGCAGTACTTC CASSVRDDYYEQYF
TRBJ1-5 TRBV9 - TRBD1 TGTGCCAGCGCAGGGGGCCTAAATCAGCCCCAGCATTTT CASAGGLNQPQHF
TRBJ2-7 TRBV20-1 - TRBD2 TGCAGTGCCAGAGCCGGGACTAGCGGGACGTTC CSARAGTSGTF
TRBJ2-5 TRBV18 once TRBD2 TGTGCCAGCTCACCAGCGACTAGCGGAGAGACCCAGTACTTC CASSPATSGETQYF
TRBJ2-1 TRBV2 - TRBD2 TGTGCCAGCAGTGAACGGCCTAGCGGGTTTTACAATGAGCAGTTCTTC CASSERPSGFYNEQFF
TRBJ1-2 TRBV30 - - TGTGCCTGGAGTGGACAGTCCTATGGCTACACCTTC CAWSGQSYGYTF
TRBJ2-3 TRBV27 once TRBD2 TGTGCCAGCAGTCGGGGGGTTGTCAACACAGATACGCAGTATTTT CASSRGVVNTDTQYF